These 21 T cell receptor beta chains were all obtained from the same sample, sequenced in a study of identical twins. MiXCR, run by TCRdb on the 5' RACE reads, gives a single entry per CDR3 protein. The sample contains approximately 680,000 distinct CDR3 sequences, about 7.1% of which appear only once. The same data also went into a second study, on yellow fever vaccine responses in identical twins.

The sample taken for sequencing was PBMCs. The source is a woman aged 18-30 years in good health.

Many counts were recorded for this clonotype. The V gene is TRBV7-7, the J gene TRBJ2-1, with D uncertain. The germline V and J ends were trimmed by 5 bases and 5 bases, with 19 bases remaining between them. The germline gives CDR1 SSHAT, CDR2 FNYEAQ (reference sequence). There are 16 residues in the CDR3. The CDR3 reads CASSPKAGDLNNEQFF. CDR3 DNA sequence: TGTGCCAGCAGCCCCAAGGCCGGAGACCTCAACAATGAGCAGTTCTTC.

The V and J genes are TRBV29-1 and TRBJ1-1; the match to TRBD1 covers 8 bases. This CDR3 contains 14 residues. Germline V lookup: CDR1 SQVTM, CDR2 ANQGSEA. The V and J ends lost 6 bases and 5 bases, in that order; junction bases with no gene match: 11. CDR3 sequence reads: CSVRKDRVGTEAFF. The CDR3, as DNA: TGCAGCGTGAGAAAGGACAGGGTGGGGACTGAAGCTTTCTTT. Based on the CDR3 plus reference TRBV29-1 and TRBJ1-1, the full variable domain is SAVISQKPSRDICQRGTSLTIQCQVDSQVTMMFWYRQQPGQSLTLIATANQGSEATYESGFVIDKFPISRPNLTFSTLTVSNMSPEDSSIYLCSVRKDRVGTEAFFGQGTRLTVV.

In its sample, this clonotype was seen many times. J is TRBJ2-7 and V is TRBV7-2; 11 bases agree with TRBD2. V lost 5 bases to trimming and J lost 5 bases; unmatched junction nucleotides: 8. Germline lookup yields CDR1 SGHTA and CDR2 FQGNSA. The CDR3 contains 15 residues. The CDR3 here is CASSVLAGGPNEQYF. The CDR3 region has the DNA TGTGCCAGCAGCGTTTTAGCGGGAGGGCCTAACGAGCAGTACTTC.

This chain joins TRBV11-2 and TRBJ1-5, with TRBD1 identical over 7 bases. Per the germline V gene, CDR1 is SGHAT and CDR2 is FQNNGV. This CDR3 is 17 amino acids long. V shed 0 bases and J 4 bases; nucleotides not matched to a gene: 9. The CDR3 DNA reads TGTGCCAGCAGCTTAGATCTCTGGACAGGTCCAAATCAGCCCCAGCATTTT. Translated, it gives CASSLDLWTGPNQPQHF.

This clonotype was found a few times. The gene calls are TRBV3-1 and TRBJ2-7; 7 bases agree with TRBD2. Germline V CDR1 and CDR2: LGHDT, YNNKEL (reference sequence). V gave up 3 bases and J gave up 5 bases; unmatched junction bases: 10. CDR3 length: 15 amino acids. Written as DNA, the CDR3 is TGTGCCAGCAGCCAGGGCCCCGGGGAGGGCCACGAGCAGTACTTC. It specifies CASSQGPGEGHEQYF.

This rearrangement joins TRBV27 to TRBJ2-1; TRBD2 matches at 11 bases. This CDR3 is 15 amino acids long. Per the germline V gene, CDR1 is MNHEY and CDR2 is SMNVEV (reference sequence). The trim removed 6 bases at V and 6 bases at J, leaving 7 bases unmatched. The CDR3 region is CASRPLAGDSNEQFF. The CDR3 bases are TGTGCCAGCAGACCACTAGCGGGGGATTCCAATGAGCAGTTCTTC.

J is TRBJ1-2 and V is TRBV10-1, with a tentative D call TRBD1 (6 bases). Trimming shortened V by 0 bases and J by 6 bases, and 14 bases separated the two germline ends. The CDR3 spans 15 residues. Germline CDR1 reads WNHNN; CDR2 reads SYGVQD (reference sequence). Here the CDR3 reads CASSESGGPSDGYTF. CDR3 bases: TGCGCCAGCAGTGAGTCTGGGGGGCCGAGTGATGGCTACACCTTC.

This chain connects TRBV12-3 or TRBV12-4 to TRBJ2-6; D unresolved. This CDR3 comprises 17 residues. V was cut by 6 bases and J by 0 bases, with 15 bases left in between. The CDR3 region has the DNA TGTGCCAGCAGACTGGACGGAATACGCTCTGGGGCCAACGTCCTGACTTTC. Its translation is CASRLDGIRSGANVLTF.

This clonotype was seen more than once but under ten times. This chain uses TRBV20-1 with TRBJ2-5, with TRBD2 identical over 12 bases. Trimming took 6 bases from V and 5 from J; bases not matched to a gene: 7. The CDR3 is made up of 14 amino acids. Germline CDR1 DFQATT, CDR2 SNEGSKA (reference sequence). The CDR3 DNA reads TGCAGTGCAGCCTTGACTAGCGGGAGTGAGACCCAGTACTTC. Its translation: CSAALTSGSETQYF.

This clonotype was recorded at least ten times. The chain links TRBV12-3 or TRBV12-4 to TRBJ2-1; 7 nucleotides line up with TRBD2. V lost 6 bases, J lost 10 bases, and 3 bases stayed unmatched. This CDR3 region has 11 residues. CDR3 sequence: CASRSGKEQFF. The CDR3 bases are TGTGCCAGCAGAAGCGGGAAGGAGCAGTTCTTC.

This clonotype has ten or more counts. The rearrangement links TRBV18 to TRBJ1-6; possible D gene TRBD1, 6 bases. V shed 6 bases and J shed 5 bases, with 11 bases lying between them. This CDR3 contains 14 residues. From germline, CDR1 is KGHSH and CDR2 LQKENI. For the CDR3, the DNA is TGTGCCAGCTCGTACGGGACAAATAATTCACCCCTCCACTTT. Its translation is CASSYGTNNSPLHF.

Only a few counts were recorded for this clonotype. The chain combines TRBV9 with TRBJ2-3, with 10 bases that match TRBD1. CDR3 length: 15 amino acids. The V gene end was trimmed by 3 bases and the J gene end by 2 bases; junction bases not matched to a gene: 3. From germline, CDR1 is SGDLS and CDR2 YYNGEE. This CDR3 reads CASSGQGAITDTQYF. The CDR3 DNA follows: TGTGCCAGCAGCGGACAGGGGGCCATCACAGATACGCAGTATTTT.

The chain couples TRBV3-1 to TRBJ2-1; no definite D call. CDR1 is LGHDT and CDR2 is YNNKEL in the germline V gene (reference sequence). CDR3 length: 15 residues. V was shortened by 1 base and J by 0 bases, with 7 bases between the two germline ends. CDR3 coding DNA: TGTGCCAGCAGCCAAGCGGTTAACTCCTACAATGAGCAGTTCTTC. Translation: CASSQAVNSYNEQFF.

The table lists this clonotype with a few counts. This chain links TRBV6-5 with TRBJ2-7; 8 bases match TRBD1. Trimming removed 4 bases from V and 6 bases from J; junction bases left unmatched: 8. CDR3 length: 14 amino acids. Germline CDR1 reads MNHEY; CDR2 reads SVGAGI. The CDR3: CASSFTGGLGEQYF. As DNA, the CDR3 is TGTGCCAGCAGTTTCACAGGGGGTTTGGGCGAGCAGTACTTC.

Many counts were recorded for this clonotype. V is TRBV12-3 or TRBV12-4 and J is TRBJ2-5; 12 nucleotides agree with TRBD2. V was clipped by 9 bases and J by 5 bases; unmatched bases: 10. There are 15 residues in the CDR3. CDR3 region: CASKPSSGGAETQYF. The CDR3 DNA is TGTGCCAGTAAGCCCTCTAGCGGGGGGGCGGAGACCCAGTACTTC.

There are many counts of this clonotype. This sequence joins TRBV2 and TRBJ1-6; 9 positions match TRBD1. The CDR3 sequence is 14 residues long. Germline values: CDR1 SNHLY, CDR2 FYNNEI. Trimming took 7 bases from V and 9 from J; bases not matched to a gene: 7. The CDR3 coding sequence is TGTGCCAGCAATAGGGGACAGGGTTTTTCACCCCTCCACTTT. It specifies CASNRGQGFSPLHF.

This chain links TRBV18 with TRBJ2-3, with D tentatively TRBD2 (5 bases). V was clipped by 6 bases and J by 1 base, with 14 bases between them. The CDR3 is made up of 15 amino acids. Germline CDR1 reads KGHSH; CDR2 reads LQKENI. This CDR3 reads CASSRLPEGTDTQYF. The CDR3 nucleotides are TGTGCCAGCTCTCGCCTCCCGGAGGGCACAGATACGCAGTATTTT.

The chain employs TRBV3-1 and TRBJ2-7; 7 nucleotides agree with TRBD2. The germline V gene encodes CDR1 LGHDT and CDR2 YNNKEL (reference sequence). The CDR3 has 12 residues. Trimming took 4 bases from V and 9 from J; bases not matched to a gene: 6. DNA for the CDR3: TGTGCCAGCAGCCGCGGGACTAACACGCAGTACTTC. Its translation is CASSRGTNTQYF.

The genes are TRBV28 and TRBJ2-2; 9 bases line up with TRBD1. V shed 3 bases and J 5 bases; nucleotides not matched to a gene: 7. This CDR3 has 16 amino acids. Germline lookup yields CDR1 MDHEN and CDR2 SYDVKM. CDR3 loop: CASSFPGQGQTGELFF. For the CDR3, the DNA is TGTGCCAGCAGTTTCCCTGGACAGGGGCAAACCGGGGAGCTGTTTTTT.

The genes are TRBV12-3 or TRBV12-4 and TRBJ2-3, with 11 bases identical to TRBD1. V gave up 7 bases and J gave up 3 bases; unmatched junction bases: 6. The CDR3 contains 15 residues. The CDR3 sequence is CASTRTGGRTDTQYF. In DNA form, the CDR3 reads TGTGCCAGCACCCGGACAGGGGGCCGTACAGATACGCAGTATTTT.

This clonotype was recorded many times. The CDR3 DNA follows: TGTGCCAGCAGCATGACAGGGATGAACACTGAAGCTTTCTTT. As protein: CASSMTGMNTEAFF. The V gene is TRBV7-6, the J gene TRBJ1-1, with 7 bases fitting TRBD1. J lost 0 bases, V lost 5 bases, and 3 bases had no gene match. The CDR3 covers 14 residues. Germline V gene lookup returns CDR1 SGHVS and CDR2 FNYEAQ.